This T cell receptor (beta chain) was sequenced for a study of blood T cell repertoires in COVID-19. At the level of the study: Specimens from acute and convalescent COVID-19 originated in the United States, Italy and Spain. T cells, B-cell-depleted T cells, or PBMCs provided the cDNA or gDNA that served as material.

Authors' analysis steps: Amplification of reference gene primers provided the estimated nucleated cell counts. Sequenced by immunoSEQ multiplex PCR; TCRdb stores in-frame clones only, minus some. V, J and clone size were drawn from that table, and D and trimming were deduced from the DNA. The sample has 230,000 or so clones, 80% to 90% seen once. CDR1 WNHNN and CDR2 SYGVQD come from the germline V gene (reference sequence). V gave up 3 bases and J gave up 5 bases; unmatched junction bases: 5. There are 15 residues in the CDR3. This clone was seen repeatedly, ten times or more. Input material: peripheral blood. The rearrangement joins TRBV10-1 to TRBJ2-3; 10 positions agree with TRBD1. The receptor was derived from a man aged 35-49 years who had recovered from COVID-19. CDR3 loop: CASSDGTGEVDTQYF. In DNA, the CDR3 is TGCGCCAGCAGTGATGGGACAGGGGAGGTAGATACGCAGTATTTT.